This TCR beta chain was observed in a study of early T cells in non-severe SARS-CoV-2 infection listed by TCRdb under 2021. For the study in its entirety: TCR sequencing used bulk RNA from unsorted whole blood, so alpha and beta chains could not be paired.

The method was 5' RACE. For sequencing, a NextSeq 500 was employed. Unique molecular identifiers were attached to individual cDNA molecules in the TCR library protocol so that sequencing error and PCR bias could be corrected. Both TCR alpha and beta chains were sequenced, and tight co-correlation was observed between alpha and beta sequence abundances in each sample. The study's own analysis went as follows. Decombinator V4 was used to perform V gene, J gene and CDR3 annotation of TCR sequences. TCRs were defined as expanded if a significant change between any two time points was detected under a Poisson model with p below 0.0001. TCR abundances were normalised to the total number of TCRs sequenced in each sample and reported as counts per million. MAIT TCRs were defined by TRAV1-2 paired with TRAJ12, TRAJ20 or TRAJ33, and iNKT TCRs by TRAV10 paired with TRAJ18. VDJdb, accessed 1 November 2021, was searched for CMV, EBV and SARS-CoV-2 annotated TCRs, excluding TCRs annotated for multiple antigens. Using fastp trimming at Q25 and MiXCR clonotype assembly, TCRdb reanalyzed the public sequencing data and kept in-frame beta chains. Each record represents a unique CDR3 protein, reported with the most common genes and DNA among its rows. What appears here as the V and J calls and clone size reflects TCRdb's work, not the paper's. The sample has 25,000 to 30,000 distinct CDR3 sequences on record, 3.5% to 5% of them singletons. 5.6% of the sample is held by the ten biggest clonotypes.

A case-control design nested within a healthcare worker cohort in London, UK, was used, with weekly nasopharyngeal swab PCR tests and blood sampling performed. Between 23 and 31 March 2020, the week of the UK lockdown, healthcare workers were enrolled and then followed up weekly for as long as 16 weeks. Notes on this clonotype: The specificity of this receptor is unknown. A much bigger clone sits one base away, suggesting this may be a read error.

CDR1 and CDR2, looked up from the germline V gene (reference sequence), are WNHNN and SYGVQD. There are 13 amino acids in the CDR3, from cysteine to phenylalanine inclusive. Only CDR3 DNA is held: 39 bases, read in frame from base 1. Here is what the overall study found, with its caveats: VDJdb matching was skewed toward anti-spike CD8 responses, so virus-specific expansions were likely underestimated and private and CD4 specificities were missed.

Sample: whole blood. Recombination connected TRBV10-1 to TRBJ2-5; the D gene lacks a confident call. This receptor was obtained from an adult who was a healthcare worker with PCR-confirmed SARS-CoV-2 infection or an uninfected control (not recorded which). In nucleotides, the sequence is TGCGTCAGCAGTGAACGGATCCAAGAGACCCAGTACTTC. This sequence encodes CVSSERIQETQYF.